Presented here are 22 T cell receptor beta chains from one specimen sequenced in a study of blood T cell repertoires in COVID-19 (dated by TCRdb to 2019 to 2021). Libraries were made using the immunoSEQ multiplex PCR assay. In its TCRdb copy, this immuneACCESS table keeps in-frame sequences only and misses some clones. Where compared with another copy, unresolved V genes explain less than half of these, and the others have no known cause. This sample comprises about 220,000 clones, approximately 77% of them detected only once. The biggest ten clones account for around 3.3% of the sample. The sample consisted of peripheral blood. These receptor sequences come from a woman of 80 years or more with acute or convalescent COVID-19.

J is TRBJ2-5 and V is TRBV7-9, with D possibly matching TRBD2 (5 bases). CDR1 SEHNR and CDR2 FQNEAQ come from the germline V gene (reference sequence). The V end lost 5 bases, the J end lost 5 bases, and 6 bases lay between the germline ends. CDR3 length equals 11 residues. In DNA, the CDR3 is TGTGCCAGCAGCAGGAGGGAGACCCAGTACTTC. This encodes CASSRRETQYF.

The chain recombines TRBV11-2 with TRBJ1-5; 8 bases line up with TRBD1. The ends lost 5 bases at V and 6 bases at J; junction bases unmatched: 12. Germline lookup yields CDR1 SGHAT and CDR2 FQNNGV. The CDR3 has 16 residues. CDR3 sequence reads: CASSPLPGGAGQPQHF. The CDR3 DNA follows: TGTGCCAGCAGCCCCCTGCCAGGGGGCGCGGGTCAGCCCCAGCATTTT.

This CDR3 is CASSSPRDSFEAFF. The CDR3 DNA follows: TGTGCCAGCAGCTCACCCCGGGACAGCTTTGAAGCTTTCTTT. The gene calls are TRBV21-1 and TRBJ1-1; the table gives TRBD1 as D, unverified against the DNA. TRBV21-1 is an annotated pseudogene. The CDR3 spans 14 residues.

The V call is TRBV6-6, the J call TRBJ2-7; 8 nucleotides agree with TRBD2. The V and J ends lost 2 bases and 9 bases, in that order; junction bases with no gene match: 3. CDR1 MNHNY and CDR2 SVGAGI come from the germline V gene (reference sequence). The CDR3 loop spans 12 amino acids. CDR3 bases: TGTGCCAGCAGTTACCCCGGGGGGGCGCAGTACTTC. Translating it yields CASSYPGGAQYF.

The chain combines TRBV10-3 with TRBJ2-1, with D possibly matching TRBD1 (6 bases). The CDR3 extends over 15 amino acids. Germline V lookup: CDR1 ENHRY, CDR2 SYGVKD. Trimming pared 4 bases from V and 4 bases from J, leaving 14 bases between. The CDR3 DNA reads TGTGCCATCAGTGTATCTGGGGGCAATTACAATGAGCAGTTCTTC. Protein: CAISVSGGNYNEQFF.

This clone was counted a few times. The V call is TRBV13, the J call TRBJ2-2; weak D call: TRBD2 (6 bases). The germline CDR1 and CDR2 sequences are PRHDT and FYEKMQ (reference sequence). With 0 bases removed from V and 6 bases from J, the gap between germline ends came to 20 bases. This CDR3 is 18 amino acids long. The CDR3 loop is CASSLGGGFRARPGELFF. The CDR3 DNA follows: TGTGCCAGCAGCTTAGGCGGAGGGTTTCGGGCAAGACCCGGGGAGCTGTTTTTT.

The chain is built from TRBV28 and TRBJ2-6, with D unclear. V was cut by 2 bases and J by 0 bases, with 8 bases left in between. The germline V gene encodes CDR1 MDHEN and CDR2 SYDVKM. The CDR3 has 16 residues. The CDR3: CASSLVADSGANVLTF. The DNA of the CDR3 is TGTGCCAGCAGTTTAGTGGCGGACTCTGGGGCCAACGTCCTGACTTTC.

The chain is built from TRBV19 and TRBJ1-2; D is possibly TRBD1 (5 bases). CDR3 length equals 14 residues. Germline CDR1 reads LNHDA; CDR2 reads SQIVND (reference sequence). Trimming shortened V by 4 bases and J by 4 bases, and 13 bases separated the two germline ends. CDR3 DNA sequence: TGTGCCAGTAGTAGACTAGGGACGGCCTATGGCTACACCTTC. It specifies CASSRLGTAYGYTF.

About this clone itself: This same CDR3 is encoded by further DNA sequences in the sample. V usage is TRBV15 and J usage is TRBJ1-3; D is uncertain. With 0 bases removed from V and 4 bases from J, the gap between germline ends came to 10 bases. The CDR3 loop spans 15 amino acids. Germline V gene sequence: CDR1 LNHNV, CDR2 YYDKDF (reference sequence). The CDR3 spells CATSRDPGSGNTIYF. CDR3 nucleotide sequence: TGTGCCACCAGCAGAGATCCCGGGAGCGGAAACACCATATATTTT.

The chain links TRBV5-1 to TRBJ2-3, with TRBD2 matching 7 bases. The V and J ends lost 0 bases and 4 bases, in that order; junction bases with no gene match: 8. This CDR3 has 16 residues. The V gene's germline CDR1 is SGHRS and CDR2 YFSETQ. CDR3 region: CASSLVGRGNADTQYF. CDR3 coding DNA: TGCGCCAGCAGCTTGGTAGGGCGGGGGAACGCAGATACGCAGTATTTT.

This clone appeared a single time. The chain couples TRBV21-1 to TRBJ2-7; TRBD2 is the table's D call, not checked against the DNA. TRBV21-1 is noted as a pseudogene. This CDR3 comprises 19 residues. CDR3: CASSFTSRGLAGSSYEQYF. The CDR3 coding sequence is TGTGCCAGCAGCTTTACTAGTAGAGGTCTAGCGGGGAGCTCCTACGAGCAGTACTTC.

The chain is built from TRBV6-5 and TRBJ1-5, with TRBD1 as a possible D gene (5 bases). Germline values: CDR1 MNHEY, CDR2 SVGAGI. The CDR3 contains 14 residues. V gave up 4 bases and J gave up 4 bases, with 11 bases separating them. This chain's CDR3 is CASSSTEGNQPQHF. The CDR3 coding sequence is TGTGCCAGCAGTTCTACGGAGGGGAATCAGCCCCAGCATTTT.

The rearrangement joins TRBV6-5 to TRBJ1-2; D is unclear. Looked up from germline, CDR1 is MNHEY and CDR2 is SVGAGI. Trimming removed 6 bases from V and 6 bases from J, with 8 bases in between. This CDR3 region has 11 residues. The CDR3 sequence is CASRVTDGYTF. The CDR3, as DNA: TGTGCCAGCAGGGTAACGGATGGCTACACCTTC.

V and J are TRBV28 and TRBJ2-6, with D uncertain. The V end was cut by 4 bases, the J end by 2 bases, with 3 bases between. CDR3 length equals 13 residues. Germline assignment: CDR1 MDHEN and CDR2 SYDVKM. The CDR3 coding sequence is TGTGCCAGCAGTTCCGCTGGGGCCAACGTCCTGACTTTC. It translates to CASSSAGANVLTF.

CDR3: CASSSRFGGGASTDTQYF. The CDR3 DNA reads TGTGCCAGCAGCTCACGGTTTGGAGGGGGGGCCAGCACAGATACGCAGTATTTT. V and J are TRBV9 and TRBJ2-3, with a tentative D call TRBD2 (7 bases). Germline values: CDR1 SGDLS, CDR2 YYNGEE. The CDR3 contains 18 residues. V was shortened by 4 bases and J by 0 bases, with 21 bases between the two germline ends.

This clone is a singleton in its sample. The CDR3 DNA follows: TGTGCCAGCTCACCCCAAGTGGCATCAGGAAACACCATATATTTT. This translates into CASSPQVASGNTIYF. The chain recombines TRBV18 with TRBJ1-3, with D unresolved. Looked up from germline, CDR1 is KGHSH and CDR2 is LQKENI. The CDR3 runs to 15 residues. Trimming stripped 3 bases from V and 4 bases from J, with 13 bases between.

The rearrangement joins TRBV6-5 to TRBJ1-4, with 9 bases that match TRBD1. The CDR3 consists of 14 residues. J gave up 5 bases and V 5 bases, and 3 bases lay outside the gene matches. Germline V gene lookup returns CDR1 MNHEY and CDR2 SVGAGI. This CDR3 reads CASSRQGVNEKLFF. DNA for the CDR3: TGTGCCAGCAGTAGACAGGGGGTCAATGAAAAACTGTTTTTT.

The CDR3 DNA reads as TGCAGCGTTGAACTACAGGGGGCGCGGGGCTACACCTTC. This gives the protein CSVELQGARGYTF. This sequence joins TRBV29-1 and TRBJ1-2; the match to TRBD1 covers 9 bases. This CDR3 has 13 amino acids. In germline, CDR1 is SQVTM, CDR2 ANQGSEA. V dropped 2 bases and J dropped 8; count of bases not matched to a gene: 6. The full variable domain, with the rest looked up from reference TRBV29-1 and TRBJ1-2, is SAVISQKPSRDICQRGTSLTIQCQVDSQVTMMFWYRQQPGQSLTLIATANQGSEATYESGFVIDKFPISRPNLTFSTLTVSNMSPEDSSIYLCSVELQGARGYTFGSGTRLTVV.

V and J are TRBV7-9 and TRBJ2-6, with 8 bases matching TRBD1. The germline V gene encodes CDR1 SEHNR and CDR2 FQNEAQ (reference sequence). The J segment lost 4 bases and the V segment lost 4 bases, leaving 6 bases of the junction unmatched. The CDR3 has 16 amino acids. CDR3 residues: CASSSQGAAGANVLTF. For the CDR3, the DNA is TGTGCCAGCAGCTCTCAGGGGGCGGCGGGGGCCAACGTCCTGACTTTC.

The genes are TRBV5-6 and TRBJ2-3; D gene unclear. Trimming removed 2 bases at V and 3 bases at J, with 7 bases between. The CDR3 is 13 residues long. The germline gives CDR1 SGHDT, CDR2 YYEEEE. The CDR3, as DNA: TGTGCCAGCAGCTTAACTTTGACAGATACGCAGTATTTT. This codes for CASSLTLTDTQYF.

The CDR3 reads CASSFPQSGLPDTEQFF. CDR3 coding DNA: TGTGCCAGCAGCTTCCCACAGTCGGGACTCCCGGATACTGAGCAGTTCTTC. The chain has TRBV7-9 and TRBJ2-1, with D possibly matching TRBD2 (6 bases). The CDR3 is made up of 17 amino acids. Per germline, CDR1 SEHNR and CDR2 FQNEAQ (reference sequence). The V end lost 3 bases, the J end lost 9 bases, and 24 bases lay between the germline ends.

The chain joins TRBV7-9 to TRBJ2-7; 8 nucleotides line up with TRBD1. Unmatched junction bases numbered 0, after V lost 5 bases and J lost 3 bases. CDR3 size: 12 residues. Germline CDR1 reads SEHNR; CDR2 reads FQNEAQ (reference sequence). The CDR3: CASSGQGYEQYF. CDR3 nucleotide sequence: TGTGCCAGCAGCGGACAGGGCTACGAGCAGTACTTC.